The source of this TCR beta chain is a study of blood T cells in healthy people across ages. The study, taken as a whole, reports: It was not possible, with unsorted PBMCs, to conclusively compare naive and antigen-experienced cells. Getting older went along with TCR beta diversity per million T cells dropping roughly linearly.

Trimming took 2 bases from V and 5 from J, leaving 11 bases between them. This CDR3 region has 14 residues. The germline CDR1 and CDR2 sequences are SGDLS and YYNGEE. Note on this clonotype: Its antigen is unknown.

Researchers report isolating at least 6 million PBMCs per sample. A second about 7 to 12 cycle PCR used barcoded and J-beta primers. One entry per CDR3 protein, called by TCRdb with MiXCR from the 5' RACE reads. The top ten hold 23% of the sample, which has roughly 1.9 million distinct CDR3 sequences, about 39% seen once. The sequenced sample was blood. The chain carries TRBV9 and TRBJ2-1; no definite D call. The clonotype originates from a human donor in good health. Here the CDR3 reads CASSVDLSHNEQFF. In nucleotides, the CDR3 is TGTGCCAGCAGCGTCGACCTTTCCCACAATGAGCAGTTCTTC.